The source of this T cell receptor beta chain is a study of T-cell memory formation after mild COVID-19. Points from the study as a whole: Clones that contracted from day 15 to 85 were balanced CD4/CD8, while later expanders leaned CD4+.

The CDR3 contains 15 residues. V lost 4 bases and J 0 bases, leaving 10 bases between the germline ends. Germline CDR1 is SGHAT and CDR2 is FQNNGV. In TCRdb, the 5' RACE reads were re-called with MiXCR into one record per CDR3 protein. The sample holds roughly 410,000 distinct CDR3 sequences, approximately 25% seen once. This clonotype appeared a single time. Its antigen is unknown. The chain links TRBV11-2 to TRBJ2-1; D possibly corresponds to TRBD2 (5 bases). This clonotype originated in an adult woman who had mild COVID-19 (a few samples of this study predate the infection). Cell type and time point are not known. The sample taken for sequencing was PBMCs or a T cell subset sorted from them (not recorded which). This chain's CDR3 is CASSWTQSSYNEQFF. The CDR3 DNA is TGTGCCAGCAGCTGGACTCAAAGCTCCTACAATGAGCAGTTCTTC.